The clone carrying this TCR beta chain was seen at least ten times. TCR beta CDR3 sequences were amplified from RNA transcripts. TCR CDR3 regions were first amplified by RT-PCR with HTBI primers. TCRdb analysed the multiplex PCR reads with MiXCR anew, one entry per CDR3 protein. This table has 640,000 or so distinct CDR3 sequences, approximately 14% appearing once. The data derive from a study of T cells in Graves' hyperthyroidism and ophthalmopathy. At the level of the study: At the time of initial diagnosis and before any treatment, peripheral blood was collected.

With 2 bases removed from V and 2 bases from J, the gap between germline ends came to 13 bases. Germline CDR1 and CDR2: GTSNPN and SVGIG (reference sequence). The CDR3 runs to 14 residues. This clonotype originated in a woman in her thirties or forties with Graves' ophthalmopathy. Sequencing used blood. The rearrangement links TRBV30 to TRBJ2-7; the D gene is possibly TRBD2 (5 bases). CDR3 region: CAWSTPPGTYEQYF. The CDR3 bases are TGTGCCTGGAGTACACCCCCGGGGACCTACGAGCAGTACTTC. The variable domain in full, completed from reference TRBV30 and TRBJ2-7, reads SQTIHQWPATLVQPVGSPLSLECTVEGTSNPNLYWYRQAAGRGLQLLFYSVGIGQISSEVPQNLSASRPQDRQFILSSKKLLLSDSGFYLCAWSTPPGTYEQYFGPGTRLTVT.